The 19 T cell receptor beta chains listed next were all sequenced from one sample in a study of OX40 agonist ivuxolimab in advanced cancers. Data came from immunoSEQ multiplex PCR; TCRdb stores just in-frame clones and leaves some out. The sample has over 85,000 clones; less than 90% are singletons. Sequenced material: CD4+ or CD8+ T cells sorted from blood, taken in a trial of the OX40 agonist ivuxolimab. The receptors shown here come from an adult with an advanced solid tumor such as melanoma, head and neck, liver or kidney cancer.

J is TRBJ2-7 and V is TRBV18, with D unclear. Germline lookup yields CDR1 KGHSH and CDR2 LQKENI. This CDR3 comprises 11 residues. The V gene lost 5 bases and the J gene lost 2 bases, with 4 bases spanning the gap. CDR3 sequence: CASSATYEQYV. Written as DNA, the CDR3 is TGTGCCAGCTCAGCCACCTACGAGCAGTACGTC.

The chain combines TRBV6-1 with TRBJ1-1; TRBD1 might be the D (5 bases). Trimming removed 4 bases from V and 1 base from J, with 16 bases in between. CDR1 MNHNS and CDR2 SASEGT come from the germline V gene. This CDR3 is 16 amino acids long. This CDR3 reads CASSASSRVSNTEAFF. DNA of the CDR3: TGTGCCAGCAGTGCGTCCAGCAGGGTATCGAACACTGAAGCTTTCTTT.

The gene calls are TRBV21-1 and TRBJ2-7; the listed D gene, TRBD1, was not tested against the DNA. TRBV21-1 is an annotated pseudogene. The CDR3 spans 18 residues. In DNA form, the CDR3 reads TGTGCCAGCAGCAAAGAGGACTATGTGTGGGACAGGGTCTACGAGCAGTACTTC. Translation gives CASSKEDYVWDRVYEQYF.

The chain carries TRBV11-3 and TRBJ2-2; tentative D call: TRBD2 (6 bases). Trimming cost V 0 bases and J 0 bases, with 11 bases left between them. The germline gives CDR1 SGHNT, CDR2 YENEEA. CDR3 size: 17 residues. The CDR3 sequence is CASSLDVWGANTGELFF. CDR3 coding DNA: TGTGCCAGCAGCTTAGATGTCTGGGGGGCGAACACCGGGGAGCTGTTTTTT. Full variable domain (missing parts from reference TRBV11-3 and TRBJ2-2): EAGVVQSPRYKIIEKKQPVAFWCNPISGHNTLYWYLQNLGQGPELLIRYENEEAVDDSQLPKDRFSAERLKGVDSTLKIQPAELGDSAVYLCASSLDVWGANTGELFFGEGSRLTVL.

The chain combines TRBV25-1 with TRBJ2-1, with D perhaps TRBD2 (6 bases). The length of the CDR3 is 15 residues. Germline CDR1 and CDR2: MGHDK and SYGVNS. With 7 bases removed from V and 4 bases from J, the gap between germline ends came to 17 bases. The CDR3 sequence is CASKKEEGSYNEQFF. DNA for the CDR3: TGTGCCAGCAAAAAGGAGGAGGGTTCGTACAATGAGCAGTTCTTC.

The chain uses TRBV7-9 and TRBJ2-7; 9 bases align to TRBD1. V was pared by 5 bases and J by 3 bases, with 2 bases of the junction left unmatched. This CDR3 spans 13 amino acids. Germline-derived CDR1 and CDR2 are SEHNR and FQNEAQ (reference sequence). CDR3 amino acids: CASSRTGVYEQYV. The CDR3 coding sequence is TGTGCCAGCAGCCGGACAGGGGTCTACGAGCAGTACGTC.

The J gene is TRBJ1-3, the V gene TRBV2; a possible D gene is TRBD1 (5 bases). The V end was cut by 4 bases, the J end by 0 bases, with 7 bases between. There are 14 residues in the CDR3. Looked up from germline, CDR1 is SNHLY and CDR2 is FYNNEI. For the CDR3, the DNA is TGTGCCAGCAGTGGGACAATCTCTGGAAACACCATATATTTT. This codes for CASSGTISGNTIYF.

This chain connects TRBV5-6 to TRBJ2-3; no definite D call. The CDR3 runs to 14 residues. V was cut by 4 bases and J by 0 bases, with 9 bases left in between. Germline V gene sequence: CDR1 SGHDT, CDR2 YYEEEE. The DNA for the CDR3 is TGTGCCAGCAGCGTGACGGTTAGCACAGATACGCAGTATTTT. Protein: CASSVTVSTDTQYF.

The chain employs TRBV11-2 and TRBJ2-6; D ambiguous. The CDR3 runs 15 residues. Germline CDR1 SGHAT, CDR2 FQNNGV. V lost 9 bases and J 0 bases, leaving 12 bases between the germline ends. CDR3 region: CASGVRVSGANVLTF. CDR3 in DNA: TGTGCCAGTGGAGTAAGGGTCTCTGGGGCCAACGTCCTGACTTTC.

This rearrangement joins TRBV4-2 to TRBJ2-1; 7 bases match TRBD1. Germline CDR1 LGHNA, CDR2 YNFKEQ. V gave up 0 bases and J gave up 12 bases; unmatched junction bases: 14. The CDR3 sequence is 16 residues long. The DNA of the CDR3 is TGTGCCAGCAGCCAAGAATCTCAGGGGGTAACAATGAGGCAGTTCTTC. The encoded protein is CASSQESQGVTMRQFF.

This chain uses TRBV19 with TRBJ1-1; D perhaps matches TRBD1 (6 bases). V was cut by 6 bases and J by 4 bases, with 15 bases left in between. Germline values: CDR1 LNHDA, CDR2 SQIVND (reference sequence). This CDR3 is built from 14 residues. The CDR3 reads CASSLSGVGTEAFF. CDR3 bases: TGTGCCAGTAGCCTCTCAGGGGTAGGCACTGAAGCTTTCTTT.

The chain uses TRBV5-1 and TRBJ1-2; unclear D gene. The CDR3 has 13 amino acids. Germline assignment: CDR1 SGHRS and CDR2 YFSETQ. Trimming took 0 bases from V and 3 from J, leaving 6 bases between them. The CDR3 coding sequence is TGCGCCAGCAGCTTGGCCGGGGACTATGGCTACACCTTC. Translating gives CASSLAGDYGYTF.

The gene calls are TRBV6-5 and TRBJ1-6; D possibly corresponds to TRBD1 (5 bases). CDR1 and CDR2 from the germline V gene are MNHEY and SVGAGI. The V and J ends lost 5 bases and 14 bases respectively, with 19 bases between them. The CDR3 has 14 residues. The CDR3 protein is CASSEVGGSHSLHF. The CDR3 bases are TGTGCCAGCAGTGAAGTGGGGGGTTCCCACTCCCTCCACTTT.

V and J are TRBV27 and TRBJ2-3; D unclear. CDR3 length: 16 amino acids. Deletions cut 4 bases from V and 0 bases from J, with 14 bases between. Germline loops: CDR1 MNHEY, CDR2 SMNVEV (reference sequence). In DNA, the CDR3 is TGTGCCAGCAGTTCGGGTGGCAGACGAAGCACAGATACGCAGTATTTT. Translation: CASSSGGRRSTDTQYF.

The CDR3 DNA sequence: TGCGCCAGCAGTGGACAGGGCTACGAGCAGTACGTC. It specifies CASSGQGYEQYV. The rearrangement uses TRBV10-2 and TRBJ2-7; 7 bases are shared with TRBD1. This CDR3 is built from 12 residues. The germline V gene encodes CDR1 WSHSY and CDR2 SAAADI. V shed 4 bases, J shed 3 bases, and the junction held 0 bases outside the gene matches.

The chain recombines TRBV5-6 with TRBJ2-3; D unresolved. Per germline, CDR1 SGHDT and CDR2 YYEEEE. V dropped 9 bases and J dropped 0 bases, with 17 bases sitting between them. This CDR3 contains 15 residues. CDR3 region: CATRQRRLSTDTQYF. In DNA, the CDR3 is TGTGCCACCCGACAACGACGCCTAAGCACAGATACGCAGTATTTT.

The rearrangement links TRBV18 to TRBJ1-2; D perhaps matches TRBD1 (5 bases). Germline lookup yields CDR1 KGHSH and CDR2 LQKENI. Between the trimmed V and J ends, which lost 6 bases and 4 bases, there was a span of 12 bases. This CDR3 has 13 amino acids. The CDR3 loop is CASSPGRVYGYTF. CDR3 DNA: TGTGCCAGCTCCCCTGGCAGGGTCTATGGCTACACCTTC.

The V and J genes are TRBV5-6 and TRBJ2-2; 7 bases agree with TRBD1. V lost 2 bases to trimming and J lost 9 bases; unmatched junction nucleotides: 7. This CDR3 comprises 14 residues. Germline values: CDR1 SGHDT, CDR2 YYEEEE. This chain's CDR3 is CASSLTGDDRELFF. The CDR3 region has the DNA TGTGCCAGCAGCTTAACAGGGGACGATCGGGAGCTGTTTTTT.

The rearrangement links TRBV9 to TRBJ2-2; D gene unclear. The germline CDR1 and CDR2 sequences are SGDLS and YYNGEE. Trimming took off 0 bases at V and 8 bases at J, with 5 bases between the two ends. This CDR3 is 12 amino acids long. Here the CDR3 DNA reads TGTGCCAGCAGCGTAGATAAAGGGGAGCTGTTTTTT. Its translation is CASSVDKGELFF.